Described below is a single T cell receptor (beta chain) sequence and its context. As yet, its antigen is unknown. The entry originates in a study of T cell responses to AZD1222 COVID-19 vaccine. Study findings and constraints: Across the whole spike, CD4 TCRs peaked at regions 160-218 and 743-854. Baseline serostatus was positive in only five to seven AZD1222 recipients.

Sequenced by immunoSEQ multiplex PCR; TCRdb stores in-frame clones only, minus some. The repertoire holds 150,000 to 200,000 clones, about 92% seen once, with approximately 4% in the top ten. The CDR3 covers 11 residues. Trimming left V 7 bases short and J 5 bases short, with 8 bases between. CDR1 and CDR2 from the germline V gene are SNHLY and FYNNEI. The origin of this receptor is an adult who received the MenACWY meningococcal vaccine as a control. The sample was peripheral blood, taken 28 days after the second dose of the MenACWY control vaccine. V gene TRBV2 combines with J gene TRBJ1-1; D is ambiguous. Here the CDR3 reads CASTVGTEAFF. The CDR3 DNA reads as TGTGCCAGCACGGTGGGTACTGAAGCTTTCTTT.